The sample holds one count of the clone carrying this T cell receptor beta chain. Clones were read by immunoSEQ multiplex PCR, and TCRdb kept only the in-frame ones, dropping some. The sample holds over 120,000 clones; over 75% are singletons and the top ten take 2.5% to 3.5%. This specimen belongs to a study of blood T cell repertoires in COVID-19. The overall study: T cells, B-cell-depleted T cells, or PBMCs supplied cDNA or gDNA.

Residents of 24 US areas, aged roughly 18 to 89 years, made up the participants. CDR3 size: 14 residues. Between the trimmed V and J ends, which lost 2 bases and 2 bases, there was a span of 9 bases. From germline, CDR1 is WSHSY and CDR2 SAAADI. Sequencing was carried out using PBMCs or T cells enriched from blood (not recorded which). The TCR comes from a woman aged 45-59 years who had recovered from COVID-19. The chain carries TRBV10-2 and TRBJ1-2, with a weak D call TRBD1 (5 bases). CDR3 loop: CASSETPGNYGYTF. CDR3 nucleotides: TGCGCCAGCAGTGAGACCCCAGGGAACTATGGCTACACCTTC.